Listed below are T cell receptor beta chains from one sample, sequenced in a study of T cell changes during pregnancy in multiple sclerosis. The data were produced by immunoSEQ multiplex PCR, yet TCRdb's version contains in-frame clones alone and is incomplete. The sample includes about 75,000 clones, 89% of them seen just once. Sequencing was performed on peripheral blood, taken in the first trimester of pregnancy. The origin of the receptors is a female donor in good health, enrolled as a control in a pregnancy study. Each CDR3 is given with its conserved first and last residue. Each record gives: CDR3 DNA, CDR3 protein, clone size, CDR3 length, D gene, J gene, V gene. D genes are given only for firm matches. Clone size appears in some rows only: once, few, many, or a class for an expanded clone.

CDR3 DNA: TGTGCCAGTAGGAACGGACAGGGCCGGCGTGGCTACACCTTC; CDR3 protein: CASRNGQGRRGYTF; clone size: NA; CDR3 length: 14; D gene: TRBD1; J gene: TRBJ1-2; V gene: TRBV19
CDR3 DNA: TGTGCCAGCAGTCGCGGCGGCGTATCTAACTATGGCTACACCTTC; CDR3 protein: CASSRGGVSNYGYTF; clone size: few; CDR3 length: 15; D gene: NA; J gene: TRBJ1-2; V gene: TRBV6-5
CDR3 DNA: TGTGCCAGCAGCTTACCCCAGGGGGGTGGAGTCTCCTACGAGCAGTACTTC; CDR3 protein: CASSLPQGGGVSYEQYF; clone size: NA; CDR3 length: 17; D gene: NA; J gene: TRBJ2-7; V gene: TRBV7-9
CDR3 DNA: TGTGCCAGCAGCTTAGGGACTAGCGGGAGAAGGGCTGGCGAGCAGTACTTC; CDR3 protein: CASSLGTSGRRAGEQYF; clone size: NA; CDR3 length: 17; D gene: TRBD2; J gene: TRBJ2-7; V gene: TRBV5-4
CDR3 DNA: TGTGCCAGCAGTTACTCGCACAGGGGGACCCATCAGCCCCAGCATTTT; CDR3 protein: CASSYSHRGTHQPQHF; clone size: NA; CDR3 length: 16; D gene: TRBD1; J gene: TRBJ1-5; V gene: TRBV6-5
CDR3 DNA: TGTGCTAGTTCGGGAGGGACAGGGGGGTACGAGCAGTACTTC; CDR3 protein: CASSGGTGGYEQYF; clone size: NA; CDR3 length: 14; D gene: TRBD1; J gene: TRBJ2-7; V gene: TRBV12-5
CDR3 DNA: TGCGCCAGCAGCCAAGAGTCTAGCGGGGGGACCGCACCCACAGATACGCAGTATTTT; CDR3 protein: CASSQESSGGTAPTDTQYF; clone size: once; CDR3 length: 19; D gene: TRBD2; J gene: TRBJ2-3; V gene: TRBV4-1
CDR3 DNA: TGTGCCAGCGGACCCGTGACAGGGGTCACAGATACGCAGTATTTT; CDR3 protein: CASGPVTGVTDTQYF; clone size: NA; CDR3 length: 15; D gene: TRBD1; J gene: TRBJ2-3; V gene: TRBV6-5
CDR3 DNA: TGTGCCAGCAGCCGGGACAGGGGGGGTTATGGCTACACCTTC; CDR3 protein: CASSRDRGGYGYTF; clone size: once; CDR3 length: 14; D gene: TRBD1; J gene: TRBJ1-2; V gene: TRBV7-9
CDR3 DNA: TGTGCCAGCTCACCATCCAGGGGGACGAATTCACCCCTCCACTTT; CDR3 protein: CASSPSRGTNSPLHF; clone size: NA; CDR3 length: 15; D gene: TRBD1; J gene: TRBJ1-6; V gene: TRBV18
CDR3 DNA: TGTGCCAGCAGCCCACGAATAGCGGGGGACACCGGGGAGCTGTTTTTT; CDR3 protein: CASSPRIAGDTGELFF; clone size: NA; CDR3 length: 16; D gene: TRBD2; J gene: TRBJ2-2; V gene: TRBV5-6
CDR3 DNA: TGTGCCAGCCATTCCGGGCGGGGGCCTAGGGGCAATGAGCAGTTCTTC; CDR3 protein: CASHSGRGPRGNEQFF; clone size: NA; CDR3 length: 16; D gene: NA; J gene: TRBJ2-1; V gene: TRBV7-2
CDR3 DNA: TGTGCCAGCAGTTCCACCTACGAGCAGTACTTC; CDR3 protein: CASSSTYEQYF; clone size: NA; CDR3 length: 11; D gene: NA; J gene: TRBJ2-7; V gene: TRBV27
CDR3 DNA: TGTGCCAGCAGCCTAACTAGCAATCAGCCCCAGCATTTT; CDR3 protein: CASSLTSNQPQHF; clone size: NA; CDR3 length: 13; D gene: NA; J gene: TRBJ1-5; V gene: TRBV7-9
CDR3 DNA: TGTGCCAGCAGCCAACGGGGGGTAAGCACTGAAGCTTTCTTT; CDR3 protein: CASSQRGVSTEAFF; clone size: NA; CDR3 length: 14; D gene: NA; J gene: TRBJ1-1; V gene: TRBV14
CDR3 DNA: TGTGCCAGCAGCTTTGCGGGGGGCCCCACAGATACGCAGTATTTT; CDR3 protein: CASSFAGGPTDTQYF; clone size: NA; CDR3 length: 15; D gene: TRBD2; J gene: TRBJ2-3; V gene: TRBV5-8
CDR3 DNA: TGTGCCAGCAGCTCATCGGGACACCTTATAACCCCCCACGAGCAGTACTTC; CDR3 protein: CASSSSGHLITPHEQYF; clone size: NA; CDR3 length: 17; D gene: NA; J gene: TRBJ2-7; V gene: TRBV11-3
CDR3 DNA: TGTGCCAGCTCGGCCGGGATTTCTGATACGCAGTATTTT; CDR3 protein: CASSAGISDTQYF; clone size: NA; CDR3 length: 13; D gene: NA; J gene: TRBJ2-3; V gene: TRBV9
CDR3 DNA: TGTGCCAGCAGCCCTTACCAGGACAGGGTCGACACTGAAGCTTTCTTT; CDR3 protein: CASSPYQDRVDTEAFF; clone size: NA; CDR3 length: 16; D gene: TRBD1; J gene: TRBJ1-1; V gene: TRBV7-8
CDR3 DNA: TGTGCCAGTAGTATGTTCGGGGGACTAGATTTCAATGAGCAGTTCTTC; CDR3 protein: CASSMFGGLDFNEQFF; clone size: NA; CDR3 length: 16; D gene: TRBD2; J gene: TRBJ2-1; V gene: TRBV19
CDR3 DNA: TGTGCCAGTAGTTCGCACAGTGGAACCACTGAAGCTTTCTTT; CDR3 protein: CASSSHSGTTEAFF; clone size: few; CDR3 length: 14; D gene: NA; J gene: TRBJ1-1; V gene: TRBV19
CDR3 DNA: TGTGCCAGCAGTTTCGGACAGCTCTACGAGCAGTACTTC; CDR3 protein: CASSFGQLYEQYF; clone size: NA; CDR3 length: 13; D gene: NA; J gene: TRBJ2-7; V gene: TRBV6-5
CDR3 DNA: TGTGCCAGCAGCGTAACCCCGGGGCTGGGGGGGTATGGCTACACCTTC; CDR3 protein: CASSVTPGLGGYGYTF; clone size: NA; CDR3 length: 16; D gene: NA; J gene: TRBJ1-2; V gene: TRBV9
CDR3 DNA: TGTGCCAGTAGTCCCCAACAGGGGATCACTGAAGCTTTCTTT; CDR3 protein: CASSPQQGITEAFF; clone size: NA; CDR3 length: 14; D gene: TRBD1; J gene: TRBJ1-1; V gene: TRBV19
CDR3 DNA: TGCGCCAGCAGCAAAGAGGAGGGAGGGCAGTATTTT; CDR3 protein: CASSKEEGGQYF; clone size: NA; CDR3 length: 12; D gene: NA; J gene: TRBJ2-3; V gene: TRBV4-1
CDR3 DNA: TGTGCCAGCAGTAAAAGTCCGGGTCGGGAGGGCACTGAAGCTTTCTTT; CDR3 protein: CASSKSPGREGTEAFF; clone size: NA; CDR3 length: 16; D gene: NA; J gene: TRBJ1-1; V gene: TRBV2
CDR3 DNA: TGTGCCTCACAGGGAGGGGGGAATTCACCCCTCCACTTT; CDR3 protein: CASQGGGNSPLHF; clone size: many; CDR3 length: 13; D gene: NA; J gene: TRBJ1-6; V gene: TRBV30
CDR3 DNA: TGTGCCAGCAGTCTCCTGGCGGCCACCTTCTACGAGCAGTACTTC; CDR3 protein: CASSLLAATFYEQYF; clone size: NA; CDR3 length: 15; D gene: NA; J gene: TRBJ2-7; V gene: TRBV27
CDR3 DNA: TGTGCCAGCAGCTCACCTAGCGGGATAACCGGGGAGCTGTTTTTT; CDR3 protein: CASSSPSGITGELFF; clone size: NA; CDR3 length: 15; D gene: TRBD2; J gene: TRBJ2-2; V gene: TRBV7-9
CDR3 DNA: TGTGCCAGCAGGGGACTAGATGCGGGTGCCGGGGAGCTGTTTTTT; CDR3 protein: CASRGLDAGAGELFF; clone size: NA; CDR3 length: 15; D gene: TRBD2; J gene: TRBJ2-2; V gene: TRBV6-5
CDR3 DNA: TGTGCTAGTGATCGGATGCGGTACAATGAGCAGTTCTTC; CDR3 protein: CASDRMRYNEQFF; clone size: NA; CDR3 length: 13; D gene: NA; J gene: TRBJ2-1; V gene: TRBV12-5
CDR3 DNA: TGTGCCAGCAGTTCGGGAGGGGGCACAGATACGCAGTATTTT; CDR3 protein: CASSSGGGTDTQYF; clone size: NA; CDR3 length: 14; D gene: TRBD2; J gene: TRBJ2-3; V gene: TRBV6-4
CDR3 DNA: TGTGCCAGCACTCGCGGCCACTCCTACGAGCAGTACTTC; CDR3 protein: CASTRGHSYEQYF; clone size: NA; CDR3 length: 13; D gene: NA; J gene: TRBJ2-7; V gene: TRBV6-1
CDR3 DNA: TGCGCCAGCAGCCCCGGGACAGGGGGGACCTACGAGCAGTACTTC; CDR3 protein: CASSPGTGGTYEQYF; clone size: NA; CDR3 length: 15; D gene: TRBD1; J gene: TRBJ2-7; V gene: TRBV5-1
CDR3 DNA: TGTGCCAGCAGCGTAGGGCAGGGGGTGGGAATTAACTATGGCTACACCTTC; CDR3 protein: CASSVGQGVGINYGYTF; clone size: NA; CDR3 length: 17; D gene: TRBD1; J gene: TRBJ1-2; V gene: TRBV9
CDR3 DNA: TGTGCCAGCAGCCTGAGGGGGGAGGGATACAATGAGCAGTTCTTC; CDR3 protein: CASSLRGEGYNEQFF; clone size: NA; CDR3 length: 15; D gene: NA; J gene: TRBJ2-1; V gene: TRBV5-5
CDR3 DNA: TGTGCCACCAGCGGACAGGGGTACACCGGGGAGCTGTTTTTT; CDR3 protein: CATSGQGYTGELFF; clone size: NA; CDR3 length: 14; D gene: TRBD1; J gene: TRBJ2-2; V gene: TRBV15
CDR3 DNA: TGTGCCAGCTCGGACACCCAAGAGACCCAGTACTTC; CDR3 protein: CASSDTQETQYF; clone size: NA; CDR3 length: 12; D gene: NA; J gene: TRBJ2-5; V gene: TRBV6-5
CDR3 DNA: TGTGCCAGCAGTTACATAGCGGGGGCCTCCTACGAGCAGTACTTC; CDR3 protein: CASSYIAGASYEQYF; clone size: NA; CDR3 length: 15; D gene: TRBD2; J gene: TRBJ2-7; V gene: TRBV7-9
CDR3 DNA: TGTGCCAGCAGTCCCCGGGGGGCCAGGGAAGCTTTCTTT; CDR3 protein: CASSPRGAREAFF; clone size: NA; CDR3 length: 13; D gene: NA; J gene: TRBJ1-1; V gene: TRBV27
CDR3 DNA: TGTGCCAGCGGGAGGGAGGGTCCGAACACCGGGGAGCTGTTTTTT; CDR3 protein: CASGREGPNTGELFF; clone size: NA; CDR3 length: 15; D gene: TRBD2; J gene: TRBJ2-2; V gene: TRBV25-1
CDR3 DNA: TGTGCCAGCTCCCTGAGACAGACGAACACTGAAGCTTTCTTT; CDR3 protein: CASSLRQTNTEAFF; clone size: NA; CDR3 length: 14; D gene: NA; J gene: TRBJ1-1; V gene: TRBV18
CDR3 DNA: TGCGCCAGCAGCACAGGGGCCTCCTACGAGCAGTACTTC; CDR3 protein: CASSTGASYEQYF; clone size: NA; CDR3 length: 13; D gene: TRBD1; J gene: TRBJ2-7; V gene: TRBV5-1
CDR3 DNA: TGTGCCAGCAGCACCAGGGGGGTTGACACTGAAGCTTTCTTT; CDR3 protein: CASSTRGVDTEAFF; clone size: NA; CDR3 length: 14; D gene: TRBD1; J gene: TRBJ1-1; V gene: TRBV7-9
CDR3 DNA: TGTGCCAGCAGATCGGGACAGGGGAATTATGGCTACACCTTC; CDR3 protein: CASRSGQGNYGYTF; clone size: NA; CDR3 length: 14; D gene: TRBD1; J gene: TRBJ1-2; V gene: TRBV6-5
CDR3 DNA: TGTGCCAGCACTTACTCTGGGGCCAACGTCCTGACTTTC; CDR3 protein: CASTYSGANVLTF; clone size: NA; CDR3 length: 13; D gene: NA; J gene: TRBJ2-6; V gene: TRBV25-1
CDR3 DNA: TGTGCCAGCAGCCCTTTGGGTGGGCGAAACACTGAAGCTTTCTTT; CDR3 protein: CASSPLGGRNTEAFF; clone size: once; CDR3 length: 15; D gene: NA; J gene: TRBJ1-1; V gene: TRBV7-8
CDR3 DNA: TGTGCCAGCAGCCCCGACAGGGTCAAGCCCTACGAGCAGTACTTC; CDR3 protein: CASSPDRVKPYEQYF; clone size: NA; CDR3 length: 15; D gene: TRBD1; J gene: TRBJ2-7; V gene: TRBV11-2
CDR3 DNA: TGTGCCAGCAGTTCTAGTCAGGGGGCGAGCTACGAGCAGTACTTC; CDR3 protein: CASSSSQGASYEQYF; clone size: once; CDR3 length: 15; D gene: TRBD1; J gene: TRBJ2-7; V gene: TRBV27
CDR3 DNA: TGCGCCAGCAGCTTAGGGGTAAGCAATCAGCCCCAGCATTTT; CDR3 protein: CASSLGVSNQPQHF; clone size: NA; CDR3 length: 14; D gene: NA; J gene: TRBJ1-5; V gene: TRBV5-1
CDR3 DNA: TGTGCCAGCAGTGCTCGCCCGGGACTACTCTACGAGCAGTACTTC; CDR3 protein: CASSARPGLLYEQYF; clone size: NA; CDR3 length: 15; D gene: TRBD2; J gene: TRBJ2-7; V gene: TRBV6-5
CDR3 DNA: TGTGCCAGCAGCCAACAACTAGCGGGGGGGCGCACCGGGGAGCTGTTTTTT; CDR3 protein: CASSQQLAGGRTGELFF; clone size: NA; CDR3 length: 17; D gene: TRBD2; J gene: TRBJ2-2; V gene: TRBV4-2
CDR3 DNA: TGTGCCAGCAGTTCCTACCCAGGGGGGTCTGGAAACACCATATATTTT; CDR3 protein: CASSSYPGGSGNTIYF; clone size: few; CDR3 length: 16; D gene: TRBD1; J gene: TRBJ1-3; V gene: TRBV28
CDR3 DNA: TGTGCCAGCAGCCTGGGGGCAGGGGGCAAAGATACGCAGTATTTT; CDR3 protein: CASSLGAGGKDTQYF; clone size: NA; CDR3 length: 15; D gene: TRBD1; J gene: TRBJ2-3; V gene: TRBV7-9
CDR3 DNA: TGTGCCAGCAGCTTGACATCTTCGTCTGGAAACACCATATATTTT; CDR3 protein: CASSLTSSSGNTIYF; clone size: NA; CDR3 length: 15; D gene: NA; J gene: TRBJ1-3; V gene: TRBV7-2